The 16 T cell receptor beta chains presented below share a single source sample, sequenced in a study of human T cells and chemical hapten exposure. Using its own MiXCR run on the RACE reads, TCRdb lists one record per CDR3 protein. The data show about 120,000 distinct CDR3 sequences, approximately 13% seen once. As to time point: pre-sensitization, week 0. Treatment noted: therapeutic diphenylcyclopropenone sensitization with weekly scalp DPC. Material: whole blood, obtained in connection with sensitization to the hapten diphenylcyclopropenone (DPC). Source of these receptors: a woman aged 18-35 years with alopecia areata. Some clones in this sample may be carry-over from other donors' samples.

The gene calls are TRBV6-5 and TRBJ1-2, with a weak D call TRBD1 (5 bases). The CDR3 is 14 amino acids. Per the germline V gene, CDR1 is MNHEY and CDR2 is SVGAGI. V gave up 7 bases and J gave up 1 base, with 13 bases separating them. Written as DNA, the CDR3 is TGTGCCAGCAATGGGGGAAGGGGTAACTATGGCTACACCTTC. As protein: CASNGGRGNYGYTF.

This clonotype was detected a few times. The rearrangement links TRBV7-6 to TRBJ2-2; 8 bases map to TRBD2. The ends lost 3 bases at V and 4 bases at J; junction bases unmatched: 7. Germline CDR1 and CDR2: SGHVS and FNYEAQ. The CDR3 totals 16 residues. The CDR3 spells CASSFVAGRGTGELFF. CDR3 nucleotide sequence: TGTGCCAGCAGCTTTGTAGCGGGGAGGGGCACCGGGGAGCTGTTTTTT.

This clonotype was recorded at least ten times. The V gene is TRBV25-1, the J gene TRBJ2-7; 8 bases are shared with TRBD1. The CDR3 has 14 amino acids. V shed 8 bases, J shed 0 bases, and the junction held 6 bases outside the gene matches. Germline CDR1 reads MGHDK; CDR2 reads SYGVNS. DNA of the CDR3: TGTGCCAGCGGGGGGACAGGCCTCTCCTACGAGCAGTACTTC. Encoded protein: CASGGTGLSYEQYF.

This clonotype has only a few counts. V is TRBV2 and J is TRBJ1-1, with D possibly matching TRBD1 (5 bases). The V and J ends lost 1 base and 1 base respectively, with 10 bases between them. The CDR3 spans 15 residues. The germline V gene encodes CDR1 SNHLY and CDR2 FYNNEI. CDR3 region: CASSEGTGPNTEAFF. The DNA for the CDR3 is TGTGCCAGCAGTGAAGGCACAGGACCGAACACTGAAGCTTTCTTT.

V gene TRBV7-7 combines with J gene TRBJ2-5; D remains ambiguous. The CDR3 is made up of 15 amino acids. Between the trimmed V and J ends, which lost 2 bases and 4 bases, there was a span of 14 bases. Germline V gives CDR1 SSHAT, CDR2 FNYEAQ (reference sequence). In DNA, the CDR3 is TGTGCCAGCAGCTTACACGGTCCGGGTGGAGAGACCCAGTACTTC. Its translation is CASSLHGPGGETQYF.

This clonotype was seen a handful of times. This chain joins TRBV29-1 and TRBJ2-5, with unresolved D. The germline gives CDR1 SQVTM, CDR2 ANQGSEA. CDR3 length equals 12 residues. V lost 6 bases to trimming and J lost 3 bases, with 11 bases between them. DNA of the CDR3: TGCAGCGTCGCTCCTGGAAAAGAGACCCAGTACTTC. Its protein is CSVAPGKETQYF.

This clonotype showed up just once. The chain is built from TRBV28 and TRBJ2-1; weak D call: TRBD1 (6 bases). This CDR3 comprises 15 residues. Germline V lookup: CDR1 MDHEN, CDR2 SYDVKM. Trimming stripped 2 bases from V and 13 bases from J, with 21 bases between. The DNA for the CDR3 is TGTGCCAGCAGTTTAAGTGGGGGCAGGGACCCCCAACAGTTCTTC. Translated: CASSLSGGRDPQQFF.

This clonotype was counted a few times. Here the CDR3 DNA reads TGCAGTGCTAGAGATCTGGGACTAGCGGTACAAAAGCAGTTCTTC. This encodes CSARDLGLAVQKQFF. This chain uses TRBV20-1 with TRBJ2-1; 11 bases fit TRBD2. The CDR3 is 15 amino acids. The V segment lost 0 bases and the J segment 11 bases; nucleotides outside the gene matches: 9. CDR1 is DFQATT and CDR2 is SNEGSKA in the germline V gene (reference sequence).

A few counts support this clonotype. V and J are TRBV3-1 and TRBJ2-7; D possibly corresponds to TRBD2 (5 bases). The V and J ends lost 3 bases and 3 bases respectively, with 9 bases between them. The CDR3 is 13 residues long. Germline V gene sequence: CDR1 LGHDT, CDR2 YNNKEL (reference sequence). CDR3 bases: TGTGCCAGCAGCCACCCCGGGGACTACGAGCAGTACTTC. It translates to CASSHPGDYEQYF.

The sample holds one count of this clonotype. A much larger clone differs by one base, so this may be a read error. Given the absence of the conserved phenylalanine or tryptophan at the CDR3 end, a read error is likely. The J gene is TRBJ1-4, the V gene TRBV6-2 or TRBV6-3; D is unresolved. V was pared by 5 bases and J by 2 bases, with 9 bases between. CDR1 is MNHEY and CDR2 is SVGEGT in the germline V gene. The CDR3 runs to 14 residues. The CDR3 sequence is CASSHPWTNEKLFS. The CDR3 DNA reads as TGTGCCAGCAGTCACCCATGGACTAATGAAAAACTGTTTTCT.

This rearrangement joins TRBV7-6 to TRBJ2-1; D gene unclear. CDR3 size: 13 residues. Germline lookup yields CDR1 SGHVS and CDR2 FNYEAQ. V was pared by 0 bases and J by 7 bases, with 7 bases between. The CDR3 DNA is TGTGCCAGCAGCTTAGCCAAGGCGAATGAGCAGTTCTTC. This encodes CASSLAKANEQFF. Full variable domain (remainder filled in from reference TRBV7-6 and TRBJ2-1): GAGVSQSPRYKVTKRGQDVALRCDPISGHVSLYWYRQALGQGPEFLTYFNYEAQQDKSGLPNDRFSAERPEGSISTLTIQRTEQRDSAMYRCASSLAKANEQFFGPGTRLTVL.

This clonotype was detected ten times or more. The gene calls are TRBV7-3 and TRBJ2-7; 8 bases agree with TRBD2. CDR3 length: 15 amino acids. V lost 5 bases to trimming and J lost 4 bases; unmatched junction nucleotides: 10. Germline CDR1 SGHTA, CDR2 FQGTGA. In DNA, the CDR3 is TGTGCCAGCAGCCCCTCCGGGCTAGCGGGTTACGAGCAGTACTTC. Translated: CASSPSGLAGYEQYF.

A few counts support this clonotype. The J gene is TRBJ1-6, the V gene TRBV7-2; possibly TRBD1 for D (5 bases). Looked up from germline, CDR1 is SGHTA and CDR2 is FQGNSA. V was trimmed by 4 bases and J by 9 bases, leaving 22 bases between them. The CDR3 spans 17 residues. In nucleotides, the CDR3 is TGTGCCAGCAGCTCGACAGCTCCCAGGCCAACAGGTTCACCCCTCCACTTT. Translation gives CASSSTAPRPTGSPLHF.

This clonotype has ten or more counts. The genes are TRBV6-2 or TRBV6-3 and TRBJ2-5, with unresolved D. The CDR3 runs to 12 residues. CDR1 and CDR2 (germline): MNHEY, SVGEGT. Trimming pared 8 bases from V and 5 bases from J, leaving 12 bases between. CDR3 region: CASGWGTETQYF. For the CDR3, the DNA is TGTGCCAGCGGGTGGGGAACCGAGACCCAGTACTTC.

This clonotype has ten or more counts. The chain joins TRBV7-6 to TRBJ1-4, with D unclear. Germline V gene data show CDR1 as SGHVS and CDR2 as FNYEAQ. Trimming shortened V by 5 bases and J by 0 bases, and 16 bases separated the two germline ends. The CDR3 covers 17 residues. Here the CDR3 DNA reads TGTGCCAGCAGCCGTCGCGGGGTCGACGCAACTAATGAAAAACTGTTTTTT. Translation gives CASSRRGVDATNEKLFF.

This clonotype was detected ten times or more. The chain links TRBV15 to TRBJ1-6; D is possibly TRBD1 (5 bases). The germline V gene has CDR1 LNHNV and CDR2 YYDKDF (reference sequence). V was trimmed by 1 base and J by 10 bases, leaving 11 bases between them. The CDR3 loop spans 14 amino acids. The CDR3 bases are TGTGCCACCAGCAGAGCAGGGATAGACTCACCCCTCCACTTT. It codes for CATSRAGIDSPLHF.